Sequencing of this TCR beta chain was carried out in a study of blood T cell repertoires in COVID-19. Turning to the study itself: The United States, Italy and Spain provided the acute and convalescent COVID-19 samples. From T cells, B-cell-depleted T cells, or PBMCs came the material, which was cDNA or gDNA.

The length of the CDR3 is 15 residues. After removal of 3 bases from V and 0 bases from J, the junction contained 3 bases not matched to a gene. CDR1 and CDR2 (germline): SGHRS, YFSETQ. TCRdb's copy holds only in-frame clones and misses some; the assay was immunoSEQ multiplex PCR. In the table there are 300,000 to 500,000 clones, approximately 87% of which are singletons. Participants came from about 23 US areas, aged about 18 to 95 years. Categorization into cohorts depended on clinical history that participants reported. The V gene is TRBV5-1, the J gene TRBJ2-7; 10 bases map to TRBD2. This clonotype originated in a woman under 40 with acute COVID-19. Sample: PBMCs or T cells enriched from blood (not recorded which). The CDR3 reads CASSSGLAVSYEQYF. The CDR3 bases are TGCGCCAGCAGCTCCGGACTAGCGGTCTCCTACGAGCAGTACTTC.